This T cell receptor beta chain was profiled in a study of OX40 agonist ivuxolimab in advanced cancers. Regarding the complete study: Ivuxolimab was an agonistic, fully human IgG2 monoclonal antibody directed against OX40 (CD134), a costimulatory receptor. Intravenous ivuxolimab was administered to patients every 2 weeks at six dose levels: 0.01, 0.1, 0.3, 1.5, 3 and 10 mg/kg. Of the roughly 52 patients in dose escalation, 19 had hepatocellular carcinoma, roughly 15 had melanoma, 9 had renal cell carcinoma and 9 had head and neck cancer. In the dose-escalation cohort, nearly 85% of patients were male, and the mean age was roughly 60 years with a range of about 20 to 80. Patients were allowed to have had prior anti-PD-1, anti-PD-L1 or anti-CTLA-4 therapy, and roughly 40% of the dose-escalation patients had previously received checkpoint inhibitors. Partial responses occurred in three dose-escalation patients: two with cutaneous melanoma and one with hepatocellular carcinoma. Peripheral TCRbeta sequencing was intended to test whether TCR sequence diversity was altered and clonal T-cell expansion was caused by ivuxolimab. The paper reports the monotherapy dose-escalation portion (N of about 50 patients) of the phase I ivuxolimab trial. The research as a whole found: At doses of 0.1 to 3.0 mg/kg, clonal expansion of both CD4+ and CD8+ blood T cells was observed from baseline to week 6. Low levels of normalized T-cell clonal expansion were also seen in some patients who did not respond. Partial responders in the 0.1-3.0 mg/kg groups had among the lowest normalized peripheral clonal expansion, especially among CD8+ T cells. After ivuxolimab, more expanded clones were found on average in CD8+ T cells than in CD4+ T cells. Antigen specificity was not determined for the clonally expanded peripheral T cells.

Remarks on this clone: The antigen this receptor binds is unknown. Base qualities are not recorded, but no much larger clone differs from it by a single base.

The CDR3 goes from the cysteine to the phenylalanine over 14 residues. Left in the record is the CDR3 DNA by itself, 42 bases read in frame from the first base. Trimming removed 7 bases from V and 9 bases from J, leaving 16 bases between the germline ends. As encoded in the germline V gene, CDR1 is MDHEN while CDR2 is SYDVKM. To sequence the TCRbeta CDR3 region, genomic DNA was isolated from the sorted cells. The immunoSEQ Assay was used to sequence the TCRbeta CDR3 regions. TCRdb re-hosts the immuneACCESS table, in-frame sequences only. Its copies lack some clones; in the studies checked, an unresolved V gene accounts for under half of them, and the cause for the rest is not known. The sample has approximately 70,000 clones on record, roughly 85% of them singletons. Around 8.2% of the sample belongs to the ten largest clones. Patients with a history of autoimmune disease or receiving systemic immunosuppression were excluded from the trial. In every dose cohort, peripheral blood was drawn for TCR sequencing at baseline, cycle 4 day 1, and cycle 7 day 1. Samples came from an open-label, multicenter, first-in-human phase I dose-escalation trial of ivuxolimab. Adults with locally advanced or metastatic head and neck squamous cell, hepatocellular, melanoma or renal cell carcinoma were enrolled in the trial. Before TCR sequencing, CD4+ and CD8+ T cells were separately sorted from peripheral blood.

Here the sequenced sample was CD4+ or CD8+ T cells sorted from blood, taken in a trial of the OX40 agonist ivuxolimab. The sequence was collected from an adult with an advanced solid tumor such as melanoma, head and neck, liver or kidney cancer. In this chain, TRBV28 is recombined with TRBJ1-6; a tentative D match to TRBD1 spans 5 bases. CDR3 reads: CASKEGHGVSPLHF. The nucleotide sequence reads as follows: TGTGCCAGCAAGGAAGGACACGGGGTTTCACCCCTCCACTTT.